The TCR beta chain under discussion was sequenced for a study of PD-L1 blockade in urothelial cancer. Overall study context: Timepoints chosen for blood analysis were 3 weeks (second dose) and 6 weeks after treatment start. Notes on the study in general: Blood clones associated with the tumor expanded more at 3 weeks in durable-benefit patients.

Time point given: pretreatment peripheral blood. Locally advanced or metastatic urothelial carcinoma was diagnosed in the patients. A note on this clone: The antigen remains undetermined.

Spike-ins of synthetic TCR analog templates went into each PCR. Clones were read by immunoSEQ multiplex PCR, and TCRdb kept only the in-frame ones, dropping some. The sample carries 70,000 to 100,000 clones, 84% recorded once. The CDR3 has 11 residues. Trimming took 1 base from V and 8 from J, leaving 5 bases between them. The germline gives CDR1 SGHTA, CDR2 FQGNSA. This receptor was obtained from a man in his fifties or sixties with urothelial cancer. Here the sequenced sample was PBMCs, taken around atezolizumab (anti-PD-L1) treatment. This chain connects TRBV7-2 to TRBJ1-2, with D uncertain. CDR3 sequence: CASSLDQGYTF. CDR3 sequence (DNA): TGTGCCAGCAGCTTAGACCAGGGCTACACCTTC.